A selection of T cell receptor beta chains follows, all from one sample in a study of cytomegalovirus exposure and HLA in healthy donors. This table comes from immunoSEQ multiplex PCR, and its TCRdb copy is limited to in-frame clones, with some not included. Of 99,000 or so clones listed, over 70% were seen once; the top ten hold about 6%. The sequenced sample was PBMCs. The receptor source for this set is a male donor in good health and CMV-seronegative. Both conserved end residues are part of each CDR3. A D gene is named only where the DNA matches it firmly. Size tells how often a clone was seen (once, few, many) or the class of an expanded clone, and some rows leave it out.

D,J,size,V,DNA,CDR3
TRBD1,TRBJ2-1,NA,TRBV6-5,TGTGCCAGCAGACCCGGGACAGGGTTTAACAATGAGCAGTTCTTC,CASRPGTGFNNEQFF
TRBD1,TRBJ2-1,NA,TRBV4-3,TGCGCCAGCAGCCAAGGGGGGTCCCGGGACAGGCTCAATGAGCAGTTCTTC,CASSQGGSRDRLNEQFF
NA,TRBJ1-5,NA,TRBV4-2,TGTGCCAGCAGCCAAGATGCACTGAATAGCAATCAGCCCCAGCATTTT,CASSQDALNSNQPQHF
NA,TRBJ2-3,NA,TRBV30,TGTGCCTGGAAAGGGGGAGTACAAACAGATACGCAGTATTTT,CAWKGGVQTDTQYF
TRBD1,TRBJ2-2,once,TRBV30,TGTGCCTGGAGTGTACGGTATGGGACAGTGAACACCGGGGAGCTGTTTTTT,CAWSVRYGTVNTGELFF
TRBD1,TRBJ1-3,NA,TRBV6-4,TGTGCCAGCAGAAGGGACAGTAGCTCTGGAAACACCATATATTTT,CASRRDSSSGNTIYF
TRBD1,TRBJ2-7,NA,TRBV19,TGTGCCAGTAGACAGACAGGGGTTGAGAACGAGCAGTACTTC,CASRQTGVENEQYF
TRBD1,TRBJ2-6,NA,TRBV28,TGTGCCAGCGGGGGCCCACAGGGGACACCTGGGGCCAACGTCCTGACTTTC,CASGGPQGTPGANVLTF
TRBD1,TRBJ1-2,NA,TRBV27,TGTGCCAGCAGTTTCCTACAGGGGCTAGGGGCCAATGGCTGCACCTTC,CASSFLQGLGANGCTF
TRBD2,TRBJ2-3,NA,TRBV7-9,TGTGCCAGCAGCAATGCCCAGCGGGAGGGCCGCGGGACGCAGTATTTT,CASSNAQREGRGTQYF
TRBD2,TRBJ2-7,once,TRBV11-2,TGTGCCAGCAGCACGACTAGCGGGAGATTTGACGAGCAGTACTTC,CASSTTSGRFDEQYF
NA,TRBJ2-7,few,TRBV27,TGTGCCAGCAGTTTATCAAGGGGCGGCACCTACGAGCAGTACTTC,CASSLSRGGTYEQYF
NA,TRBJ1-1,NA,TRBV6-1,TGTGCCAGCAACCGAGCGGTGGGGGGCACTGAAGCTTTCTTT,CASNRAVGGTEAFF
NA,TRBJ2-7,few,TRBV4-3,TGCGCCAGCAGCCAAGGTTTACACGGGTCCTACGAGCAGTACTTC,CASSQGLHGSYEQYF
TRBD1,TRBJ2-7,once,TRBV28,TGTGCCACCCGCTACTACCGGGACAGGGGGCACGAGCAGTACTTC,CATRYYRDRGHEQYF
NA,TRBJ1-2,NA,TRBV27,TGTGCCAGCAGTACTCGGGGGGGCCCGGGGGGCTACACCTTC,CASSTRGGPGGYTF
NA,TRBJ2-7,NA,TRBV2,TGTGCCAGCAGTGCCTCCTACGAGCAGTACTTC,CASSASYEQYF
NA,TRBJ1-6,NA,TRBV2,TGTGCCAGCAGTTTACAGGGTATTAGTCACTTT,CASSLQGISHF
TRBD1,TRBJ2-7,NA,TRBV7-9,TGTGCCAGCAGCTTATCCAGACAGGGTCCACGCGAGCAGTACTTC,CASSLSRQGPREQYF
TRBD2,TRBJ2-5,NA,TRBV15,TGTGCCACCAGCAGCGTTAGCGGGAGGGCAGGGGAGACCCAGTACTTC,CATSSVSGRAGETQYF
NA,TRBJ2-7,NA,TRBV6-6,TGTGCCAGCAAGCCCGGACAGAGGTACGGAGAGCAGTACTTC,CASKPGQRYGEQYF
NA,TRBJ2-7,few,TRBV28,TGTGCCAGCACCCTAACGGGTCATGCCTACGAGCAGTACTTC,CASTLTGHAYEQYF
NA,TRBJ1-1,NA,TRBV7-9,TGTGCCAGCAGCTCCAGGGCCAGGAACACTGAAGCTTTCTTT,CASSSRARNTEAFF
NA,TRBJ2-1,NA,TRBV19,TGTGCCAGTAGTATACAGGGGAGATACAATGAGCAGTTCTTC,CASSIQGRYNEQFF
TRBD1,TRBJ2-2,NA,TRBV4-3,TGCGCCAGCAGTCAGGGGACAGGGGGCACCGGGGAGCTGTTTTTT,CASSQGTGGTGELFF
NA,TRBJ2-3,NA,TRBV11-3,TGTGCCAGCAGCTCCCTAACAGGGAAAGATACGCAGTATTTT,CASSSLTGKDTQYF
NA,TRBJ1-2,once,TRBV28,TGTGCCAGCAGTTTCGACTCCTATGGCTACACCTTC,CASSFDSYGYTF
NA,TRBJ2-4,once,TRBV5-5,TGTGCCAGCAGCGCTGTGAGTCCAGCGGACCTGTACTTC,CASSAVSPADLYF
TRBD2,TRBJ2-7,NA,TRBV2,TGTGCCAGCAGTGAGCCCAGCGGGGTTTCTGAGCAGTACTTC,CASSEPSGVSEQYF
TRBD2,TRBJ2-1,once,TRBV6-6,TGTGCCAGCAGTTTGACTAGCGGGACGAACAATGAGCAGTTCTTC,CASSLTSGTNNEQFF
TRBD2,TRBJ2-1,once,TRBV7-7,TGTGCTAGCAGCTTAGCGGGAGTAGCGGGAGGGTCGGAGCAGTTCTTC,CASSLAGVAGGSEQFF
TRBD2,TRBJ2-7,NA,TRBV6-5,TGTGCCAGCAGTTACTCGGGGGTAGCGGGCTACGAGCAGTACTTC,CASSYSGVAGYEQYF
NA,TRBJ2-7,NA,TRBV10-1,TGCGCCAGCAGTGAGGGAGGAGAGTACGAGCAGTACTTC,CASSEGGEYEQYF
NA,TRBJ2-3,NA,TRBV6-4,TGTGCCAGCAGTGCGCGGTTAGGGGGTAACACAGATACGCAGTATTTT,CASSARLGGNTDTQYF
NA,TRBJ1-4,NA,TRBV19,TGTGCCAGTAGGCCCACAGGGTCAACTAATGAAAAACTGTTTTTT,CASRPTGSTNEKLFF
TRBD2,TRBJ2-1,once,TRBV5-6,TGTGCCAGCAGCTTGGGGCGGGAGGGCCCCTACAATGAGCAGTTCTTC,CASSLGREGPYNEQFF
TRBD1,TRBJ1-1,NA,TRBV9,TGTGCCAGCAGCTTACAGGGGATTGAAGCTTTCTTT,CASSLQGIEAFF
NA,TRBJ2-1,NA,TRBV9,TGTGCCAGCAGCGGGGCGCAGTTCAATGAGCAGTTCTTC,CASSGAQFNEQFF
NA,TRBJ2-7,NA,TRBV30,TGTGCCTGGAGTGTACCGGGGGAGCAGTACTTC,CAWSVPGEQYF
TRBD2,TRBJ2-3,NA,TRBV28,TGTGCCACCCTCGGACCAGACTTCGACTCCGGGAGGCCAGATACGCAGTATTTT,CATLGPDFDSGRPDTQYF
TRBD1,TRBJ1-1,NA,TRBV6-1,TGTGCCAGCAGCCGAGGGACAGGTCAGGAAGCTTTCTTT,CASSRGTGQEAFF
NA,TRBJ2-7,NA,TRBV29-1,TGCAGCGTTGCCCAGACAGCTCCCCGTTACGAGCAGTACTTC,CSVAQTAPRYEQYF
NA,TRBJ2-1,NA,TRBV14,TGTGCCAGCAGCCAAGGAGGCGGGAACGGGCATGAGCAGTTCTTC,CASSQGGGNGHEQFF
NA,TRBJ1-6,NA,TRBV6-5,TGTGCCAGCAGTCCCGGGGGGGGCCGTTCACCCCTCCACTTT,CASSPGGGRSPLHF
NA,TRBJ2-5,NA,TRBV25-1,TGTGCCAGCAGCCGAATAAAGGGGTTTCAGCAAGAGACCCAGTACTTC,CASSRIKGFQQETQYF
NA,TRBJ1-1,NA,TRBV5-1,TGCGCCAGCAGCGGGGGGACTTTTTTAAACACTGAAGCTTTCTTT,CASSGGTFLNTEAFF
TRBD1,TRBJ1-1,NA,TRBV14,TGTGCCAGCAGCCTTACAGGGGGCAGAACTGAAGCTTTCTTT,CASSLTGGRTEAFF
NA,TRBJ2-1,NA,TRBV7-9,TGTGCCAGCAGGGACACTTTGGGGGGTGAGCAGTTCTTC,CASRDTLGGEQFF
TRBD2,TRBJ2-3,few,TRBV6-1,TGTGCCACAGAGGTGAAGGCGGGAGGGGGAGATACGCAGTATTTT,CATEVKAGGGDTQYF
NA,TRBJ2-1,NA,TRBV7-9,TGTGCCAGCAGCTTAAAGCAGGGCTCAGAGCAGTTCTTC,CASSLKQGSEQFF
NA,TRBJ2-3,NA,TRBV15,TGTGCCACCAGCTACAATCGTCCAGATACGCAGTATTTT,CATSYNRPDTQYF